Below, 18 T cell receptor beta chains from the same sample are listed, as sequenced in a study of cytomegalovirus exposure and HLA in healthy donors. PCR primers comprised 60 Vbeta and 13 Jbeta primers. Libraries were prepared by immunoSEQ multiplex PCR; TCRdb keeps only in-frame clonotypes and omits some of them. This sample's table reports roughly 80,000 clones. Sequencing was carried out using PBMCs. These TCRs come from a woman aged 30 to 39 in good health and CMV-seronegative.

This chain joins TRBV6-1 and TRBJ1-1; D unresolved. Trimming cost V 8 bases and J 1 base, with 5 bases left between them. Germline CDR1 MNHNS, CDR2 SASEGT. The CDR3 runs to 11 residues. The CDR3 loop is CASSRNTEAFF. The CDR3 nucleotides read TGTGCCAGCTCCAGGAACACTGAAGCTTTCTTT.

Here the CDR3 reads CASSDLAGPSGKKETQYF. The CDR3 DNA sequence: TGTGCCAGCAGTGATCTAGCGGGGCCCTCAGGAAAGAAAGAGACCCAGTACTTC. The rearrangement links TRBV6-1 to TRBJ2-5, with 9 nucleotides matching TRBD2. This CDR3 is built from 18 residues. V trimming: 3 bases; J trimming: 3 bases; junction bases outside the gene matches: 14. Germline assignment: CDR1 MNHNS and CDR2 SASEGT.

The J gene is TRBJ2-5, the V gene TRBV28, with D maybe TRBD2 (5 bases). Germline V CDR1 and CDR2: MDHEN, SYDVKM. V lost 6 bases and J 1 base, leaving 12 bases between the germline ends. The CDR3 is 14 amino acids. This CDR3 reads CASSHEGTQETQYF. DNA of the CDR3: TGTGCCAGCAGCCACGAGGGCACCCAAGAGACCCAGTACTTC.

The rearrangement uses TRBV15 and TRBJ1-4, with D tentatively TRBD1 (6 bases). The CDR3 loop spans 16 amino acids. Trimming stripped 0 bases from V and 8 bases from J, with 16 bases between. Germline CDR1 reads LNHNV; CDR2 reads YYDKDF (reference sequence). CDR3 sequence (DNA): TGTGCCACCAGCAGAGATCTGGGGACATCCCCCGAAAAACTGTTTTTT. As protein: CATSRDLGTSPEKLFF.

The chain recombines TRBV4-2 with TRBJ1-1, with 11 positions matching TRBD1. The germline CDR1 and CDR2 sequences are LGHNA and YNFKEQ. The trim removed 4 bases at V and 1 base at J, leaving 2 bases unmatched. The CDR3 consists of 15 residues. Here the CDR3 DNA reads TGTGCCAGCAGCCCAGGACAGGGGGCGAACACTGAAGCTTTCTTT. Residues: CASSPGQGANTEAFF.

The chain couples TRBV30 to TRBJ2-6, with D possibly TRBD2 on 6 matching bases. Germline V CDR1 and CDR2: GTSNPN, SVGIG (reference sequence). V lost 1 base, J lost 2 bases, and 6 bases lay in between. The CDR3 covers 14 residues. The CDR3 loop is CAWSGGAGANVLTF. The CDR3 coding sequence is TGTGCCTGGAGTGGCGGGGCTGGGGCCAACGTCCTGACTTTC. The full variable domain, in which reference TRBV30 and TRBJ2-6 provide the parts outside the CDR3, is SQTIHQWPATLVQPVGSPLSLECTVEGTSNPNLYWYRQAAGRGLQLLFYSVGIGQISSEVPQNLSASRPQDRQFILSSKKLLLSDSGFYLCAWSGGAGANVLTFGAGSRLTVL.

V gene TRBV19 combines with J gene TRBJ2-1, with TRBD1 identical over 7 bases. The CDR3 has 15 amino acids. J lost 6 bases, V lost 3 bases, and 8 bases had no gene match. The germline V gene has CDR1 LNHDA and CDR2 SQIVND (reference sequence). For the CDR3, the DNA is TGTGCCAGTAGTATTGTGCAGGGGGTCCTCAATGAGCAGTTCTTC. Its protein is CASSIVQGVLNEQFF.

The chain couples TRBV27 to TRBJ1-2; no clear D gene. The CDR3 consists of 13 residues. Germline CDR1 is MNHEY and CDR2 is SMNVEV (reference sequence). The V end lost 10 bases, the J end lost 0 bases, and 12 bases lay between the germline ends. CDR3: CATRTDPNYGYTF. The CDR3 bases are TGTGCCACCCGGACTGATCCTAACTATGGCTACACCTTC.

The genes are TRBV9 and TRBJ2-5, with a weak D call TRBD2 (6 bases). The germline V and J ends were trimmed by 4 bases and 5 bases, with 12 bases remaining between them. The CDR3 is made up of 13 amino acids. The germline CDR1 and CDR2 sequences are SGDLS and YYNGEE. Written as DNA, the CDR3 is TGTGCCAGCAGCTCCCGACTAGACGAGACCCAGTACTTC. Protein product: CASSSRLDETQYF.

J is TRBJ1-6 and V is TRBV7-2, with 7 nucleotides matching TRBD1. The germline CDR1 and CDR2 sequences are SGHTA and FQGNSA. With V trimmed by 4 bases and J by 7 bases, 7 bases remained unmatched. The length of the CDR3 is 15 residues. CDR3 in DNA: TGTGCCAGCAGCTCCGACAGGGCTCGAAATTCACCCCTCCACTTT. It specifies CASSSDRARNSPLHF.

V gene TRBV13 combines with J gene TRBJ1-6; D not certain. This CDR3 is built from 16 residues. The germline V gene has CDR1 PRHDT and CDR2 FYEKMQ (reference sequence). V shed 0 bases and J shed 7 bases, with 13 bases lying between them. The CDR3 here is CASSLGGGGGNSPLHF. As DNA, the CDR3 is TGTGCCAGCAGCTTAGGGGGAGGTGGAGGGAATTCACCCCTCCACTTT.

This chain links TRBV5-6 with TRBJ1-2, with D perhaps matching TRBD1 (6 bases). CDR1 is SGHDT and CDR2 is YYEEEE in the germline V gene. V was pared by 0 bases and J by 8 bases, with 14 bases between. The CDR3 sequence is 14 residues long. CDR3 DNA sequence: TGTGCCAGCAGCTTGGGAGGGACACCGGGGGGCTACACCTTC. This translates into CASSLGGTPGGYTF.

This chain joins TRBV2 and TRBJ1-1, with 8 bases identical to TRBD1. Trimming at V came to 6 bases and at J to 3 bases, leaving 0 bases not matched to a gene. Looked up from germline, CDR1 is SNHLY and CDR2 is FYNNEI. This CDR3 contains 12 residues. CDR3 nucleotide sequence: TGTGCCAGCAGACAGGGGGACACTGAAGCTTTCTTT. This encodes CASRQGDTEAFF. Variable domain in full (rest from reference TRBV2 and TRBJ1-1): EPEVTQTPSHQVTQMGQEVILRCVPISNHLYFYWYRQILGQKVEFLVSFYNNEISEKSEIFDDQFSVERPDGSNFTLKIRSTKLEDSAMYFCASRQGDTEAFFGQGTRLTVV.

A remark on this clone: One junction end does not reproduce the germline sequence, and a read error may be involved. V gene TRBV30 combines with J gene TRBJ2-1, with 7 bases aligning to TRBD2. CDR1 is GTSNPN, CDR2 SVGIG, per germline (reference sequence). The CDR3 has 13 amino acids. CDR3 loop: CAGSGNSDNEQFF. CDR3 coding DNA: TGTGCCGGGAGCGGGAACTCCGACAATGAGCAGTTCTTC.

CDR3 sequence: CASSPIEGQGQETQYF. CDR3 DNA sequence: TGTGCCAGCAGCCCGATCGAGGGACAGGGACAAGAGACCCAGTACTTC. This chain connects TRBV7-6 to TRBJ2-5, with 9 bases matching TRBD1. The CDR3 has 16 residues. CDR1 is SGHVS and CDR2 is FNYEAQ in the germline V gene. The trim removed 5 bases at V and 2 bases at J, leaving 9 bases unmatched.

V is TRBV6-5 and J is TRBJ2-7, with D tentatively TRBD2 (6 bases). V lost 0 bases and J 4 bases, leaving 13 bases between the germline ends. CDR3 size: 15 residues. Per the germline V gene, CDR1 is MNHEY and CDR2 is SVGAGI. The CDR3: CASSYSYREQYEQYF. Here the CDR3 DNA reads TGTGCCAGCAGTTACTCGTATCGGGAGCAATACGAGCAGTACTTC.

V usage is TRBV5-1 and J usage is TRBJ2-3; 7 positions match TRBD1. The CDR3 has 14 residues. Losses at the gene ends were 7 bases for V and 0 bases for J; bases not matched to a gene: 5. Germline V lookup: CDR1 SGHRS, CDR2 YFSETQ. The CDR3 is CASSEGQSTDTQYF. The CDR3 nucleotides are TGCGCCAGCTCTGAGGGACAGAGCACAGATACGCAGTATTTT.

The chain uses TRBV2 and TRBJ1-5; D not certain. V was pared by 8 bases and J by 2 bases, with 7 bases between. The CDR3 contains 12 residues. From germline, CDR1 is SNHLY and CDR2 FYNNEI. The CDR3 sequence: CASGQGNQPQHF. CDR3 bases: TGTGCCAGCGGGCAGGGCAATCAGCCCCAGCATTTT.